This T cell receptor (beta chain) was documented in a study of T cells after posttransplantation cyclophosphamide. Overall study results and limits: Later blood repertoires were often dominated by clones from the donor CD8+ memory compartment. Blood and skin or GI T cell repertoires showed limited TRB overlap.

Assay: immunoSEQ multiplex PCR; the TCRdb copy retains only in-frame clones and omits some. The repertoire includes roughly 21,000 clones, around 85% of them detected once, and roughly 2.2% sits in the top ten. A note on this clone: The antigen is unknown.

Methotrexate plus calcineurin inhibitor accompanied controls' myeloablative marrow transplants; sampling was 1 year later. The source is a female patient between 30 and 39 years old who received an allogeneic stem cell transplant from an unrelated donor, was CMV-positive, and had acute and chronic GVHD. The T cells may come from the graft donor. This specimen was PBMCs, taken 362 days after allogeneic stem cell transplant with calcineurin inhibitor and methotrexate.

CDR3 sequence reads: CASSVAPVTGANVLTF. The CDR3 DNA reads TGTGCCAGCAGCGTAGCCCCAGTTACAGGGGCCAACGTCCTGACTTTC. The chain recombines TRBV9 with TRBJ2-6; no definite D call. Germline V gene data show CDR1 as SGDLS and CDR2 as YYNGEE. Trimming took off 0 bases at V and 4 bases at J, with 11 bases between the two ends. The CDR3 loop spans 16 amino acids.